The 28 T cell receptor beta chains in this list originate from one sample, sequenced in a study of T cell repertoires in cytomegalovirus infection. No cognate antigen is known for these TCRs. TCRdb recomputed calls from the reads with MiXCR, one row per CDR3 protein. This sample carries around 900,000 distinct CDR3 sequences, around 30% of them seen once, and the ten largest clones take roughly an eighth. The sequenced sample was cultured CD8+ T cells from PBMCs, obtained from culture after CMV antigen stimulation. The receptor source for this set is a human donor in good health (CMV status not recorded). Some clones in this sample may be carry-over from other donors' samples.

This sequence joins TRBV3-1 and TRBJ2-7; 15 bases agree with TRBD2. CDR3 length: 20 amino acids. Germline assignment: CDR1 LGHDT and CDR2 YNNKEL (reference sequence). V lost 1 base and J lost 0; bases outside the gene matches: 10. The DNA of the CDR3 is TGTGCCAGCAGCCAAGTTCCAGGACTAGCGGGGGGGGCCTACTCCTACGAGCAGTACTTC. It specifies CASSQVPGLAGGAYSYEQYF.

Many counts were recorded for this clonotype. The chain carries TRBV7-6 and TRBJ1-4, with TRBD1 matching 7 bases. Germline lookup yields CDR1 SGHVS and CDR2 FNYEAQ. Germline trimming cut 4 bases from V and 12 bases from J; bases unmatched to any gene: 8. There are 13 residues in the CDR3. CDR3 in DNA: TGTGCCAGCAGCTCACAGGGGCTAGGGGAACTGTTTTTT. Its protein product is CASSSQGLGELFF.

V gene TRBV6-1 combines with J gene TRBJ1-4; the D is unclear. Trimming removed 7 bases from V and 0 bases from J, with 9 bases in between. The length of the CDR3 is 14 residues. Germline CDR1 and CDR2: MNHNS and SASEGT. CDR3 loop: CASKEGSTNEKLFF. In DNA, the CDR3 is TGTGCCAGCAAGGAAGGGTCAACTAATGAAAAACTGTTTTTT.

This clonotype was seen ten or more times. V is TRBV7-2 and J is TRBJ2-1; the D is unclear. V gave up 4 bases and J gave up 8 bases, with 9 bases separating them. Germline V gene sequence: CDR1 SGHTA, CDR2 FQGNSA. The CDR3 totals 12 residues. In nucleotides, the CDR3 is TGTGCCAGCAGCTCCCTAGAAGATGAGCAGTTCTTC. Amino acids: CASSSLEDEQFF.

This clonotype was seen only a few times. V and J are TRBV5-6 and TRBJ2-2; D is unclear. The CDR3 is made up of 15 amino acids. The germline CDR1 and CDR2 sequences are SGHDT and YYEEEE. Trimming removed 4 bases at V and 1 base at J, with 11 bases between. The CDR3 here is CASSPGQLNTGELFF. The CDR3, as DNA: TGTGCCAGCAGCCCGGGCCAACTGAACACCGGGGAGCTGTTTTTT.

This clonotype was seen repeatedly, ten times or more. The chain is built from TRBV7-8 and TRBJ2-7, with D perhaps matching TRBD1 (5 bases). Germline CDR1 is SGHVS and CDR2 is FQNEAQ. This CDR3 is 14 amino acids long. V lost 2 bases and J 0 bases, leaving 8 bases between the germline ends. The CDR3: CASSLRTPSYEQYV. The CDR3 DNA reads TGTGCCAGCAGCTTAAGGACACCCTCCTACGAGCAGTACGTC.

At least ten counts were recorded for this clonotype. V is TRBV6-5 and J is TRBJ2-3, with 14 positions matching TRBD2. The J segment lost 3 bases and the V segment lost 5 bases, leaving 4 bases of the junction unmatched. CDR1 MNHEY and CDR2 SVGAGI come from the germline V gene. The length of the CDR3 is 16 residues. The CDR3 coding sequence is TGTGCCAGCAGTCCTGGACTAGCGGGGGGAACAGATACGCAGTATTTT. Its protein product is CASSPGLAGGTDTQYF.

The genes are TRBV27 and TRBJ1-1, with D tentatively TRBD1 (6 bases). Looked up from germline, CDR1 is MNHEY and CDR2 is SMNVEV (reference sequence). CDR3 length: 11 amino acids. V lost 5 bases and J 11 bases, leaving 12 bases between the germline ends. CDR3 region: CASSGPQGAFF. CDR3 sequence (DNA): TGTGCCAGCAGTGGCCCCCAGGGGGCTTTCTTT.

V usage is TRBV27 and J usage is TRBJ1-1, with D tentatively TRBD1 (5 bases). V was pared by 5 bases and J by 4 bases, with 11 bases between. Germline loops: CDR1 MNHEY, CDR2 SMNVEV (reference sequence). There are 13 residues in the CDR3. The CDR3 DNA is TGTGCCAGCAGTCTGACAGAGAGCACTGAAGCTTTCTTT. The encoded protein is CASSLTESTEAFF.

This clonotype was counted at least ten times. The chain recombines TRBV7-9 with TRBJ2-1; a weak D match, TRBD1 (6 bases). Per germline, CDR1 SEHNR and CDR2 FQNEAQ (reference sequence). Trimming shortened V by 6 bases and J by 6 bases, and 9 bases separated the two germline ends. The length of the CDR3 is 12 residues. The CDR3: CASRTGRNEQFF. As DNA, the CDR3 is TGTGCCAGCAGAACAGGGCGCAATGAGCAGTTCTTC. Supplemented by reference TRBV7-9 and TRBJ2-1, the full variable domain reads DTGVSQNPRHKITKRGQNVTFRCDPISEHNRLYWYRQTLGQGPEFLTYFQNEAQLEKSRLLSDRFSAERPKGSFSTLEIQRTEQGDSAMYLCASRTGRNEQFFGPGTRLTVL.

This chain uses TRBV14 with TRBJ1-6; D might be TRBD1 (5 bases). The length of the CDR3 is 16 residues. Between the trimmed V and J ends, which lost 5 bases and 0 bases, there was a span of 11 bases. In germline, CDR1 is SGHDN, CDR2 FVKESK. The CDR3: CASSVYRPSYNSPLHF. The CDR3 DNA is TGTGCCAGCAGCGTCTACAGGCCCTCCTATAATTCACCCCTCCACTTT.

In this sample, this clonotype turned up a few times. The chain uses TRBV4-1 and TRBJ1-1; no definite D call. The length of the CDR3 is 11 residues. V was shortened by 7 bases and J by 4 bases, with 7 bases between the two germline ends. In germline, CDR1 is MGHRA, CDR2 YSYEKL. The CDR3 region is CASKEGTEAFF. The CDR3 DNA is TGCGCCAGCAAGGAAGGCACTGAAGCTTTCTTT.

This clonotype was counted between two and nine times. The V and J genes are TRBV10-3 and TRBJ2-3; a weak D match, TRBD1 (5 bases). The CDR3 loop spans 18 amino acids. V shed 3 bases and J shed 14 bases, with 33 bases lying between them. Looked up from germline, CDR1 is ENHRY and CDR2 is SYGVKD. The CDR3: CAISERPGMGDLFVWVYF. The CDR3 nucleotides are TGTGCCATCAGTGAACGGCCAGGGATGGGTGACCTATTCGTTTGGGTGTATTTT.

V is TRBV20-1 and J is TRBJ1-2, with D perhaps TRBD1 (6 bases). Germline V lookup: CDR1 DFQATT, CDR2 SNEGSKA (reference sequence). Trimming took off 6 bases at V and 8 bases at J, with 16 bases between the two ends. The CDR3 is 12 amino acids. The CDR3 nucleotides are TGCAGTGCCCCTAGGGGGAGGGGAGGCTACACCTTC. It yields the protein CSAPRGRGGYTF.

At least ten counts were recorded for this clonotype. The chain joins TRBV7-8 to TRBJ2-1; D is ambiguous. The V and J ends lost 1 base and 1 base respectively, with 8 bases between them. The CDR3 is 15 amino acids. Germline V gene data show CDR1 as SGHVS and CDR2 as FQNEAQ. CDR3 nucleotide sequence: TGTGCCAGCAGCTTAGGGGTCGGATCCTACAATGAGCAGTTCTTC. Translated, it gives CASSLGVGSYNEQFF.

The chain couples TRBV29-1 to TRBJ1-2, with D unresolved. V lost 2 bases to trimming and J lost 2 bases, with 21 bases between them. The CDR3 is made up of 17 amino acids. Germline V gene data show CDR1 as SQVTM and CDR2 as ANQGSEA. CDR3 in amino acids: CSVERVGVTRPNYGYTF. The CDR3 nucleotides read TGCAGCGTTGAAAGGGTCGGGGTCACGAGGCCGAACTATGGCTACACCTTC. Using reference TRBV29-1 and TRBJ1-2 for the parts outside the CDR3, the full variable domain is SAVISQKPSRDICQRGTSLTIQCQVDSQVTMMFWYRQQPGQSLTLIATANQGSEATYESGFVIDKFPISRPNLTFSTLTVSNMSPEDSSIYLCSVERVGVTRPNYGYTFGSGTRLTVV.

This clonotype was counted many times. The chain joins TRBV7-2 to TRBJ2-7; 7 bases match TRBD1. Germline V CDR1 and CDR2: SGHTA, FQGNSA. With V trimmed by 5 bases and J by 0 bases, 10 bases remained unmatched. The CDR3 is 16 residues long. The CDR3 nucleotides read TGTGCCAGCAGCCTAGTGGACAGGTTCTACTCCTACGAGCAGTACTTC. Translation: CASSLVDRFYSYEQYF.

At least ten counts were recorded for this clonotype. The V and J genes are TRBV7-8 and TRBJ1-5; D might be TRBD1 (5 bases). Germline V gene lookup returns CDR1 SGHVS and CDR2 FQNEAQ. This CDR3 spans 20 amino acids. Trimming cost V 5 bases and J 0 bases, with 26 bases left between them. In nucleotides, the CDR3 is TGTGCCAGCAGCCGTACGATCGGGGCAGGGAACACTTATAGCAATCAGCCCCAGCATTTT. Its protein is CASSRTIGAGNTYSNQPQHF.

This clonotype has more than one count but fewer than ten. V is TRBV28 and J is TRBJ2-3, with 7 bases fitting TRBD1. The CDR3 is 15 amino acids. The junction had 9 bases not matched to a gene; V was cut back by 7 bases and J by 2 bases. CDR1 is MDHEN and CDR2 is SYDVKM in the germline V gene. DNA for the CDR3: TGTGCCAGCACCCTACAGGGGATCCTCACAGATACGCAGTATTTT. Residues: CASTLQGILTDTQYF.

The genes are TRBV7-6 and TRBJ2-1; TRBD2 matches 9 bases. CDR1 and CDR2 from the germline V gene are SGHVS and FNYEAQ. The J segment lost 7 bases and the V segment lost 5 bases, leaving 21 bases of the junction unmatched. The CDR3 covers 19 residues. This CDR3 is CASSPFGLAGRQSNNEQFF. The CDR3 coding sequence is TGTGCCAGCAGCCCGTTTGGGCTAGCGGGGCGTCAGTCGAATAATGAGCAGTTCTTC.

The J gene is TRBJ2-3, the V gene TRBV27, with a possible D match to TRBD2 (6 bases). This CDR3 has 19 amino acids. V lost 1 base, J lost 0 bases, and 20 bases lay in between. The germline V gene encodes CDR1 MNHEY and CDR2 SMNVEV (reference sequence). Here the CDR3 DNA reads TGTGCCAGCAGTTTATACGCCGAGGAGCCGGGAGCTAGCACAGATACGCAGTATTTT. It yields the protein CASSLYAEEPGASTDTQYF.

This clonotype was seen at least ten times. The rearrangement uses TRBV12-3 or TRBV12-4 and TRBJ2-2; 8 positions agree with TRBD1. With V trimmed by 1 base and J by 6 bases, 1 base remained unmatched. The length of the CDR3 is 14 residues. The CDR3 sequence is CASSLDRGAGELFF. The DNA of the CDR3 is TGTGCCAGCAGTTTAGACAGGGGGGCCGGGGAGCTGTTTTTT.

In regard to this clonotype: One base away lies a much larger clone, so this may be a sequencing read error. The V and J genes are TRBV27 and TRBJ1-1, with TRBD1 as a possible D gene (5 bases). This CDR3 has 14 amino acids. CDR1 is MNHEY, CDR2 SMNVEV, per germline (reference sequence). The CDR3 nucleotides are TGTACCAGCAGTCGACACGGGACGAACACTGAAGCTTTCTTT. Encoded protein: CTSSRHGTNTEAFF.

This clonotype was observed a handful of times. J is TRBJ1-3 and V is TRBV27, with D possibly matching TRBD1 (5 bases). Germline loops: CDR1 MNHEY, CDR2 SMNVEV (reference sequence). The CDR3 loop spans 18 amino acids. Trimming pared 5 bases from V and 9 bases from J, leaving 29 bases between. CDR3 nucleotide sequence: TGTGCCAGCAGTCCGAACCGCAGATATTTGGGGCATGGGGGCACCATATATTTT. Encoded protein: CASSPNRRYLGHGGTIYF.

This clonotype came up a few times. Compared with germline, one end of the junction differs, possibly owing to a read error. The gene calls are TRBV6-6 and TRBJ2-6, with D possibly TRBD1 on 5 matching bases. Germline V gives CDR1 MNHNY, CDR2 SVGAGI (reference sequence). The CDR3 is 19 amino acids. CDR3 nucleotide sequence: TGTGCCAGCAGTGACTCCCGGTCAGGACACTCACCTGGGGCCAACGTCCTGACTTTC. It translates to CASSDSRSGHSPGANVLTF.

The chain couples TRBV27 to TRBJ2-7; 7 positions agree with TRBD1. V lost 7 bases, J lost 0 bases, and 9 bases stayed unmatched. Germline lookup yields CDR1 MNHEY and CDR2 SMNVEV (reference sequence). CDR3 length: 15 amino acids. CDR3 sequence: CASKATGDSSYEQYF. The CDR3 DNA is TGTGCCAGCAAAGCCACAGGGGACAGCTCCTACGAGCAGTACTTC.

The chain joins TRBV7-2 to TRBJ2-2; unclear D gene. Trimming took off 5 bases at V and 3 bases at J, with 4 bases between the two ends. This CDR3 spans 12 amino acids. Looked up from germline, CDR1 is SGHTA and CDR2 is FQGNSA. Written as DNA, the CDR3 is TGTGCCAGCAGCATGGACACCGGGGAGCTGTTTTTT. Protein product: CASSMDTGELFF.

This rearrangement joins TRBV15 to TRBJ2-3; 7 bases line up with TRBD2. V lost 0 bases, J lost 0 bases, and 6 bases stayed unmatched. Germline V gives CDR1 LNHNV, CDR2 YYDKDF (reference sequence). CDR3 length: 17 residues. The CDR3 region has the DNA TGTGCCACCAGCAGAGAACTACTGCGGGGGAGCACAGATACGCAGTATTTT. Protein sequence: CATSRELLRGSTDTQYF.